This TCR beta chain was recorded in a study of neurological immune-mediated disorders. Notes on the study in general: The greatest TCR clonal expansion occurred in HTLV-1-associated myelopathy and the least in multiple sclerosis, which fell below healthy controls.

Trimming took off 5 bases at V and 4 bases at J, with 12 bases between the two ends. Germline CDR1 reads MDHEN; CDR2 reads SYDVKM. This CDR3 spans 14 amino acids. This clonotype was found many times. Its antigen remains unidentified. Using its own MiXCR run on the 5' RACE reads, TCRdb lists one record per CDR3 protein. The top ten hold 4.8% of the sample, which has some 25,000 distinct CDR3 sequences, more than 6% seen once. The sequenced sample consisted of PBMCs. The V gene is TRBV28, the J gene TRBJ1-3, with TRBD1 as a possible D gene (6 bases). This clonotype originated in a woman in her forties in good health. This chain's CDR3 is CASSAGAAGNTIYF. The CDR3 region has the DNA TGTGCCAGCAGTGCGGGGGCGGCGGGAAACACCATATATTTT.